In this sample, the clone carrying this TCR beta chain turned up a few times. TCR beta CDR3 amplification used RNA transcripts. First-round RT-PCR relied on HTBI primers, and a second-round multiplex PCR came next. TCRdb re-derived calls from the multiplex PCR reads in MiXCR, one entry per CDR3 protein. This sample has about 740,000 distinct CDR3 sequences, with roughly 41% found just once. Where ophthalmopathy was present, donors had moderate-to-severe activity, CAS ≥3, NOSPECS ≥4 and duration under 3 months. PBMCs originated in about 9.8 ml of fresh peripheral blood. This CDR3 comprises 18 residues. Germline V gene data show CDR1 as SEHNR and CDR2 as FQNEAQ (reference sequence). V was clipped by 5 bases and J by 5 bases; unmatched bases: 17. This record belongs to a study of Graves' ophthalmopathy and Graves' hyperthyroidism. Study details: Upon initial diagnosis and before any treatment, peripheral blood was collected.

This TCR derives from an adult man with Graves' ophthalmopathy. This chain links TRBV7-9 with TRBJ1-4, with TRBD1 identical over 7 bases. Sample: peripheral blood. The CDR3 DNA sequence: TGTGCCAGCAGCCAACAGGGGTTTTGGAGCTCGGGGAATGAAAAACTGTTTTTT. Its protein product is CASSQQGFWSSGNEKLFF.